The next 5 T cell receptor beta chains were all read from a single sample in a study of shared clonotypes between healthy human individuals. Profiled with immunoSEQ multiplex PCR; TCRdb holds only in-frame clones, not every one. The sample contains 630,000 or so clones, 95% to 98% of which appear only once. Positively selected for CCR7, the CD45RO-negative cells used as naive CD8 cells excluded terminally differentiated effector memory CD45RA+ cells. Specimen: naive CD8+ T cells sorted from blood. The receptors were gathered from a man aged 25 to 40 in good health.

This chain uses TRBV27 with TRBJ2-7; TRBD2 matches at 10 bases. Germline CDR1 reads MNHEY; CDR2 reads SMNVEV (reference sequence). The CDR3 runs 14 residues. Losses at the gene ends were 6 bases for V and 2 bases for J; bases not matched to a gene: 4. CDR3 amino acids: CASSDLAGAYEQYF. The CDR3, as DNA: TGTGCCAGCAGCGATCTAGCGGGAGCCTACGAGCAGTACTTC.

This clone was seen a single time. For the CDR3, the DNA is TGCAGCGTTCGGGGCCCGGGGACAGATACGCAGTATTTT. This translates into CSVRGPGTDTQYF. This chain connects TRBV29-1 to TRBJ2-3; D is tentatively TRBD1 or TRBD2 (5 bases each). Between the trimmed V and J ends, which lost 5 bases and 3 bases, there was a span of 12 bases. The CDR3 runs 13 residues. Germline values: CDR1 SQVTM, CDR2 ANQGSEA.

The rearrangement joins TRBV9 to TRBJ2-1; no clear D. The V end was cut by 5 bases, the J end by 6 bases, with 6 bases between. Germline lookup yields CDR1 SGDLS and CDR2 YYNGEE. CDR3 size: 11 residues. In nucleotides, the CDR3 is TGTGCCAGCAGTTACGGCAATGAGCAGTTCTTC. It codes for CASSYGNEQFF.

The chain joins TRBV29-1 to TRBJ2-3, with 7 bases identical to TRBD1. The germline V gene has CDR1 SQVTM and CDR2 ANQGSEA. The CDR3 contains 14 residues. V was clipped by 6 bases and J by 7 bases; unmatched bases: 13. The CDR3 sequence is CSVGTALRGYTQYF. DNA of the CDR3: TGCAGCGTCGGGACAGCACTAAGGGGATATACGCAGTATTTT.

This clone showed up just once. This rearrangement joins TRBV5-6 to TRBJ1-2, with 8 bases identical to TRBD1. The J segment lost 4 bases and the V segment lost 4 bases, leaving 6 bases of the junction unmatched. The CDR3 has 14 amino acids. Germline assignment: CDR1 SGHDT and CDR2 YYEEEE. The CDR3 spells CASSADREVYGYTF. The CDR3, as DNA: TGTGCCAGCAGCGCGGACAGGGAGGTCTATGGCTACACCTTC. Full variable domain (missing parts from reference TRBV5-6 and TRBJ1-2): DAGVTQSPTHLIKTRGQQVTLRCSPKSGHDTVSWYQQALGQGPQFIFQYYEEEERQRGNFPDRFSGHQFPNYSSELNVNALLLGDSALYLCASSADREVYGYTFGSGTRLTVV.